The 2 T cell receptor beta chains presented below share a single source sample, sequenced in a study of blood T cell repertoires in COVID-19. This table comes from immunoSEQ multiplex PCR, and its TCRdb copy is limited to in-frame clones, with some not included. The sample includes about 250,000 clones, less than 90% seen only once; the top ten take approximately 3%. The sequenced sample consisted of PBMCs or T cells enriched from blood (not recorded which). All receptors come from a woman aged 50 to 65 who had recovered from COVID-19.

The J gene is TRBJ1-2, the V gene TRBV28; 7 bases agree with TRBD1. The CDR3 has 14 residues. Germline trimming cut 4 bases from V and 7 bases from J; bases unmatched to any gene: 9. Germline V CDR1 and CDR2: MDHEN, SYDVKM. The CDR3 protein is CASSSADRAVGYTF. The CDR3 DNA reads TGTGCCAGCAGTTCAGCTGACAGGGCGGTTGGCTACACCTTC.

The chain recombines TRBV15 with TRBJ1-1, with 10 bases that match TRBD1. CDR3 length: 17 amino acids. The germline gives CDR1 LNHNV, CDR2 YYDKDF (reference sequence). Trimming at V came to 0 bases and at J to 5 bases, leaving 9 bases not matched to a gene. In nucleotides, the CDR3 is TGTGCCACCAGCAGAGATCGGAGACAGGGGGCGAGAACTGAAGCTTTCTTT. It specifies CATSRDRRQGARTEAFF.